Listed below are T cell receptor beta chains from one sample, sequenced in a study of early T cells in non-severe SARS-CoV-2 infection. MiXCR, run by TCRdb on the 5' RACE reads, gives a single entry per CDR3 protein. The repertoire holds roughly 69,000 distinct CDR3 sequences, with roughly 9% as singletons. This specimen consisted of whole blood, obtained at baseline. Every receptor here comes from an adult who was a healthcare worker with PCR-confirmed SARS-CoV-2 infection or an uninfected control (not recorded which). Each CDR3 is given with its conserved first and last residue. The D gene is left open where the match is weak. Clone size, where shown, is once, few, many, or a class for clones that have expanded.

size: few; V: TRBV20-1; J: TRBJ2-1; D: TRBD2; DNA: TGCAGTGCTAGAGAGATTAGCGGGAGGCAAGGCTTCTATGAGCAGTTCTTC; CDR3: CSAREISGRQGFYEQFF
size: few; V: TRBV10-3; J: TRBJ2-1; D: TRBD2; DNA: TGTGCCATCAGTGAGTCGAGAGCTAGCGGGGATCACAATGAGCAGTTCTTC; CDR3: CAISESRASGDHNEQFF
size: few; V: TRBV5-1; J: TRBJ2-7; D: TRBD1; DNA: TGCGCCAGCAGCTTTGGCGGTGACAGGGGATACGAGCAGTACTTC; CDR3: CASSFGGDRGYEQYF
size: many; V: TRBV7-9; J: TRBJ2-1; D: TRBD1; DNA: TGTGCCAGCAGCTTCGGACAGGGGGCTGGGAATGAGCAGTTCTTC; CDR3: CASSFGQGAGNEQFF
size: NA; V: TRBV29-1; J: TRBJ1-1; D: NA; DNA: TGCAGCGTCGGGGGGGACACTGAAGCTTTCTTT; CDR3: CSVGGDTEAFF
size: NA; V: TRBV10-2; J: TRBJ2-5; D: NA; DNA: TGCGCCAGCGGGGCGGGGCTACTGTACCAAGAGACCCAGTACTTC; CDR3: CASGAGLLYQETQYF
size: many; V: TRBV12-3/TRBV12-4; J: TRBJ2-3; D: TRBD2; DNA: TGTGCCAGCAGTTCTAGCGGGAGGTCAGATACGCAGTATTTT; CDR3: CASSSSGRSDTQYF
size: NA; V: TRBV19; J: TRBJ2-3; D: NA; DNA: TGTGCCAGTAGTACCTACGATACGCAGTATTTT; CDR3: CASSTYDTQYF
size: many; V: TRBV10-1; J: TRBJ2-7; D: NA; DNA: TGCGCCAGCAGCGACGGTACGCAGCAGTACTTC; CDR3: CASSDGTQQYF
size: few; V: TRBV4-1; J: TRBJ2-5; D: NA; DNA: TGCGCCAGCAGCCAGGACCCCGTAGAGACCCAGTACTTC; CDR3: CASSQDPVETQYF
size: many; V: TRBV5-1; J: TRBJ2-7; D: TRBD1; DNA: TGCGCCAGCAGCTTCGGGACAGGGTTCGAGCAGTACTTC; CDR3: CASSFGTGFEQYF
size: few; V: TRBV2; J: TRBJ2-3; D: NA; DNA: TGTGCCAGCAAATCTCTCGGAGGCGATGGTACGCAGTATTTT; CDR3: CASKSLGGDGTQYF
size: many; V: TRBV29-1; J: TRBJ1-3; D: NA; DNA: TGCAGCGTTGGGGGCGTAGGGGCTGGAAACACCATATATTTT; CDR3: CSVGGVGAGNTIYF
size: NA; V: TRBV5-5; J: TRBJ2-2; D: TRBD2; DNA: TGTGCCAGCAGCTTGATAGCGGGAGGGCTCACCGGGGAGCTGTTTTTT; CDR3: CASSLIAGGLTGELFF
size: NA; V: TRBV20-1; J: TRBJ2-7; D: NA; DNA: TGCAGTGCTAAGGGCAGATCCTACGAGCAGTACTTC; CDR3: CSAKGRSYEQYF
size: NA; V: TRBV20-1; J: TRBJ2-7; D: TRBD2; DNA: TGCAGTGCTAGAGATCTCCTAGCGGGAGCCCACGAGCAGTACTTC; CDR3: CSARDLLAGAHEQYF
size: few; V: TRBV11-2; J: TRBJ2-1; D: TRBD1; DNA: TGTGCCAGCAGCCCCTCTACAGGGGGCAATGAGCAGTTCTTC; CDR3: CASSPSTGGNEQFF
size: NA; V: TRBV6-1; J: TRBJ2-7; D: NA; DNA: TGTGCCAGCAGTGTGGACAGAAGATACGAGCAGTACTTC; CDR3: CASSVDRRYEQYF
size: NA; V: TRBV20-1; J: TRBJ2-7; D: TRBD2; DNA: TGCAGTGCTAGAGCCAGCGGGAGGGCCTACGAGCAGTACTTC; CDR3: CSARASGRAYEQYF
size: NA; V: TRBV20-1; J: TRBJ2-1; D: NA; DNA: TGCAGTGCTAGCGACCTGGCGAGGGTGCGCGATGAGCAGTTCTTC; CDR3: CSASDLARVRDEQFF
size: NA; V: TRBV29-1; J: TRBJ2-3; D: NA; DNA: TGCAGCGTTGAATGGGACACCCGCACAGATACGCAGTATTTT; CDR3: CSVEWDTRTDTQYF
size: NA; V: TRBV7-2; J: TRBJ2-2; D: TRBD2; DNA: TGTGCCAGCAGCTTGGTGAGCGGGAGCCCCACCGGGGAGCTGTTTTTT; CDR3: CASSLVSGSPTGELFF
size: many; V: TRBV29-1; J: TRBJ1-1; D: NA; DNA: TGCAGCGCTCGAGGGGGACTCGTCACTGAAGCTTTCTTT; CDR3: CSARGGLVTEAFF
size: NA; V: TRBV6-5; J: TRBJ1-1; D: NA; DNA: TGTGCCAGCAGGGAACACGAGAACACTGAAGCTTTCTTT; CDR3: CASREHENTEAFF
size: few; V: TRBV25-1; J: TRBJ2-7; D: NA; DNA: TGTGCCAGCAGCAGGGGACCCTACGAGCAGTACTTC; CDR3: CASSRGPYEQYF
size: many; V: TRBV6-2/TRBV6-3; J: TRBJ1-2; D: NA; DNA: TGTGCCAGCTCCGGTTATGGCTACACCTTC; CDR3: CASSGYGYTF
size: NA; V: TRBV3-2; J: TRBJ2-7; D: NA; DNA: TGTGCCAGCAGTCCTCCCGGCGGAGCGGGGTACGAGCAGTACTTC; CDR3: CASSPPGGAGYEQYF
size: many; V: TRBV19; J: TRBJ2-1; D: TRBD2; DNA: TGTGCCAGTAGTATCGGGGCTAGCGGGGGGAATGAGCAGTTCTTC; CDR3: CASSIGASGGNEQFF
size: NA; V: TRBV6-5; J: TRBJ1-4; D: TRBD1; DNA: TGTGCCAGCAGTTATCGACAGGGGACTAATGAAAAACTGTTTTTT; CDR3: CASSYRQGTNEKLFF
size: many; V: TRBV7-6; J: TRBJ2-3; D: NA; DNA: TGTGCCAGCAGCCCGATTCCCACAGATACGCAGTATTTT; CDR3: CASSPIPTDTQYF
size: NA; V: TRBV4-3; J: TRBJ2-6; D: TRBD1; DNA: TGCGCCAGCAGCCAGGACCTCCCGGGACAGGGTACGGGGGCCAACGTCCTGACTTTC; CDR3: CASSQDLPGQGTGANVLTF
size: few; V: TRBV18; J: TRBJ2-7; D: TRBD2; DNA: TGTGCCAGCACCCCCACCAGCGGGAGCTACGAGCAGTACTTC; CDR3: CASTPTSGSYEQYF
size: NA; V: TRBV30; J: TRBJ2-3; D: NA; DNA: TGTGCCTGGAGTACGACAGATACGCAGTATTTT; CDR3: CAWSTTDTQYF
size: few; V: TRBV20-1; J: TRBJ2-7; D: TRBD2; DNA: TGCAGTGCTAGACCCTGGACTAGCGGGAAGAACGAGCAGTACTTC; CDR3: CSARPWTSGKNEQYF
size: NA; V: TRBV2; J: TRBJ2-1; D: NA; DNA: TGTGCCAGCAGTGTCCGGGGGAGCTCCTACAATGAGCAGTTCTTC; CDR3: CASSVRGSSYNEQFF
size: NA; V: TRBV4-2; J: TRBJ1-2; D: NA; DNA: TGTGCCAGCAGCCAAGATGGAGGAGACACCCTCACCTTC; CDR3: CASSQDGGDTLTF
size: few; V: TRBV20-1; J: TRBJ1-2; D: NA; DNA: TGCAGTGCTAGGGCACAGACTTACTATGGCTACACCTTC; CDR3: CSARAQTYYGYTF
size: many; V: TRBV4-2; J: TRBJ2-1; D: NA; DNA: TGTGCCAGCAGCCAAGGGTCTTCTGGCGGAGCCTACAATGAGCAGTTCTTC; CDR3: CASSQGSSGGAYNEQFF
size: few; V: TRBV19; J: TRBJ1-1; D: NA; DNA: TGTGCCAGTAGTATAATCAACCTCCGGAACACTGAAGCTTTCTTT; CDR3: CASSIINLRNTEAFF
size: many; V: TRBV11-1; J: TRBJ2-1; D: NA; DNA: TGTGCCAGCAGCTTCTATCTAGCAGGCGGGTCCTACAATGAGCAGTTCTTC; CDR3: CASSFYLAGGSYNEQFF
size: NA; V: TRBV5-1; J: TRBJ2-7; D: NA; DNA: TGCGCCAGCAGCTTGGTCGCAACAGGCCACGAGCAGTACTTC; CDR3: CASSLVATGHEQYF
size: few; V: TRBV6-2/TRBV6-3; J: TRBJ1-2; D: NA; DNA: TGTGCCAGCAGTTACTGGTTGGTGTTGAACTATGGCTACACCTTC; CDR3: CASSYWLVLNYGYTF
size: many; V: TRBV5-1; J: TRBJ1-2; D: NA; DNA: TGCGCCAGCAGCCCCACACCAGGGGAAGGCTACACCTTC; CDR3: CASSPTPGEGYTF
size: NA; V: TRBV7-7; J: TRBJ2-2; D: NA; DNA: TGTGCTAGCAGCCCTCAAGGGTACACCGGGGAGCTGTTTTTT; CDR3: CASSPQGYTGELFF
size: NA; V: TRBV20-1; J: TRBJ2-1; D: TRBD2; DNA: TGCAGTGCCCTAGCGGGAATCTACAATGAGCAGTTCTTC; CDR3: CSALAGIYNEQFF